The clone carrying this TCR beta chain was counted a single time. The sample originates from a study of control samples from healthy donors and cancer patients. V gave up 1 base and J gave up 0 bases, with 1 base separating them. CDR1 is SSHAT, CDR2 FNYEAQ, per germline (reference sequence). This CDR3 has 13 amino acids. Using immunoSEQ multiplex PCR, the repertoire was profiled, and TCRdb retains in-frame clones only, with some absent. In the table there are approximately 63,000 clones, 65% to 90% of which are singletons. The rearrangement joins TRBV7-7 to TRBJ1-5, with D unclear. The receptor comes from a man aged 40-55 years in good health. The specimen was blood. CDR3 bases: TGTGCCAGCAGCTTAGATAGCAATCAGCCCCAGCATTTT. Protein sequence: CASSLDSNQPQHF.